Following are 24 T cell receptor beta chains from one sample sequenced in a study of shared clonotypes between healthy human individuals. Libraries were prepared by immunoSEQ multiplex PCR; TCRdb keeps only in-frame clonotypes and omits some of them. The sample records around 2,000,000 clones, just over 90% being singletons. Positive CCR7 selection of CD45RO-negative cells yielded the naive CD8 cells, and terminally differentiated effector memory CD45RA+ cells were excluded. The sequenced material came from naive CD8+ T cells from PBMCs. The receptors come from a man between 18 and 35 years old in good health. Some clones in this sample may be carry-over from other donors' samples.

This clone was detected a few times. This chain uses TRBV29-1 with TRBJ1-1, with D possibly TRBD1 on 5 matching bases. This CDR3 spans 14 amino acids. CDR1 SQVTM and CDR2 ANQGSEA come from the germline V gene. The ends were cut back, 7 bases at V and 1 base at J, with 16 bases in the middle. The CDR3 DNA is TGCAGCGCTGCTGGGGCCAGTGCGAACACTGAAGCTTTCTTT. This translates into CSAAGASANTEAFF. The whole variable domain, remainder taken from reference TRBV29-1 and TRBJ1-1, is SAVISQKPSRDICQRGTSLTIQCQVDSQVTMMFWYRQQPGQSLTLIATANQGSEATYESGFVIDKFPISRPNLTFSTLTVSNMSPEDSSIYLCSAAGASANTEAFFGQGTRLTVV.

V is TRBV11-2 and J is TRBJ1-1, with 7 bases identical to TRBD1. V lost 7 bases, J lost 8 bases, and 10 bases stayed unmatched. Germline CDR1 reads SGHAT; CDR2 reads FQNNGV. The CDR3 has 13 amino acids. CDR3 region: CASTHDRVMEAFF. DNA of the CDR3: TGTGCCAGCACCCACGACAGGGTTATGGAAGCTTTCTTT.

The chain joins TRBV4-3 to TRBJ2-1, with TRBD2 matching 9 bases. J gave up 8 bases and V 0 bases, and 17 bases lay outside the gene matches. This CDR3 comprises 19 residues. Germline CDR1 LGHNA, CDR2 YSLEER. The CDR3 nucleotides are TGCGCCAGCAGCCAAGATCTGTTTAGTGGAAGCGGGAGGCCTGATGAGCAGTTCTTC. Translation: CASSQDLFSGSGRPDEQFF.

Notes on this clone: The same CDR3 also results from other DNA sequences found in this sample. The rearrangement joins TRBV7-9 to TRBJ2-2; the match to TRBD2 covers 12 bases. CDR1 and CDR2 from the germline V gene are SEHNR and FQNEAQ (reference sequence). The V and J ends lost 5 bases and 3 bases, in that order; junction bases with no gene match: 4. CDR3 size: 16 residues. CDR3 residues: CASSPGLAGDTGELFF. The CDR3 DNA follows: TGTGCCAGCAGCCCGGGACTAGCGGGCGACACCGGGGAGCTGTTTTTT.

This chain uses TRBV28 with TRBJ2-2; 12 nucleotides line up with TRBD2. V trimming: 3 bases; J trimming: 1 base; junction bases outside the gene matches: 0. Germline-derived CDR1 and CDR2 are MDHEN and SYDVKM. The CDR3 spans 16 residues. This CDR3 reads CASSLGLAGNTGELFF. CDR3 DNA: TGTGCCAGCAGTTTGGGACTAGCGGGGAACACCGGGGAGCTGTTTTTT.

The chain uses TRBV7-2 and TRBJ2-3; 9 positions agree with TRBD1. From germline, CDR1 is SGHTA and CDR2 FQGNSA. The CDR3 contains 15 residues. J gave up 4 bases and V 6 bases, and 8 bases lay outside the gene matches. CDR3 DNA: TGTGCCAGCAGGTCGAGGGACAGGGAGGCAGATACGCAGTATTTT. It is translated as CASRSRDREADTQYF.

The V call is TRBV7-8, the J call TRBJ2-5; tentatively, D is TRBD1 or TRBD2 (5 bases each). The CDR3 runs to 16 residues. V dropped 5 bases and J dropped 5 bases, with 21 bases sitting between them. Germline values: CDR1 SGHVS, CDR2 FQNEAQ. CDR3 nucleotide sequence: TGTGCCAGCAGCGAAGGACATCCTAGATGGGGGGAGACCCAGTACTTC. This translates into CASSEGHPRWGETQYF.

The V gene is TRBV5-1, the J gene TRBJ1-1, with TRBD1 matching 9 bases. This CDR3 contains 15 residues. Germline CDR1 is SGHRS and CDR2 is YFSETQ. The trim removed 5 bases at V and 5 bases at J, leaving 10 bases unmatched. The CDR3 reads CASSLISGQGTEAFF. CDR3 DNA: TGCGCCAGCAGTTTGATATCGGGACAGGGAACTGAAGCTTTCTTT.

The V call is TRBV2, the J call TRBJ1-1; D perhaps matches TRBD1 (5 bases). Looked up from germline, CDR1 is SNHLY and CDR2 is FYNNEI. The V gene lost 4 bases and the J gene lost 4 bases, with 16 bases spanning the gap. CDR3 length equals 15 residues. The CDR3 DNA reads as TGTGCCAGCAGTGGAACACGCCAGGGCCGCACTGAAGCTTTCTTT. Its translation is CASSGTRQGRTEAFF. Using reference TRBV2 and TRBJ1-1 for the parts outside the CDR3, the full variable domain is EPEVTQTPSHQVTQMGQEVILRCVPISNHLYFYWYRQILGQKVEFLVSFYNNEISEKSEIFDDQFSVERPDGSNFTLKIRSTKLEDSAMYFCASSGTRQGRTEAFFGQGTRLTVV.

The J gene is TRBJ2-1, the V gene TRBV10-3, with TRBD2 matching over 8 bases. CDR1 ENHRY and CDR2 SYGVKD come from the germline V gene. With V trimmed by 1 base and J by 7 bases, 0 bases remained unmatched. The CDR3 is made up of 13 amino acids. The CDR3 is CAISELAGNEQFF. The CDR3 coding sequence is TGTGCCATCAGTGAGTTAGCGGGGAATGAGCAGTTCTTC.

The V call is TRBV7-8, the J call TRBJ2-7; possible D gene TRBD1, 5 bases. Trimming cost V 5 bases and J 1 base, with 12 bases left between them. The CDR3 loop spans 14 amino acids. Germline assignment: CDR1 SGHVS and CDR2 FQNEAQ. CDR3 sequence reads: CASSRETVSYEQYF. As DNA, the CDR3 is TGTGCCAGCAGCCGTGAGACAGTTTCCTACGAGCAGTACTTC.

CDR3 sequence: CASSFLPGQGIYGYTF. CDR3 DNA sequence: TGTGCCAGCAGTTTCTTACCGGGACAGGGCATCTATGGCTACACCTTC. V usage is TRBV27 and J usage is TRBJ1-2; 9 positions agree with TRBD1. The ends lost 3 bases at V and 4 bases at J; junction bases unmatched: 9. The CDR3 is 16 amino acids. Germline V gives CDR1 MNHEY, CDR2 SMNVEV (reference sequence).

A single count supports this clone. The chain uses TRBV7-6 and TRBJ2-1; 14 bases are a match to TRBD2. The length of the CDR3 is 17 residues. V was pared by 5 bases and J by 5 bases, with 8 bases of the junction left unmatched. Germline V lookup: CDR1 SGHVS, CDR2 FNYEAQ. The chain's CDR3 is CASSPGLAGGFDNEQFF. The CDR3, as DNA: TGTGCCAGCAGCCCCGGACTAGCGGGAGGTTTCGACAATGAGCAGTTCTTC.

The rearrangement joins TRBV27 to TRBJ1-2; 9 bases agree with TRBD1. The V gene end was trimmed by 4 bases and the J gene end by 5 bases; junction bases not matched to a gene: 8. The CDR3 extends over 15 amino acids. Germline V gene lookup returns CDR1 MNHEY and CDR2 SMNVEV (reference sequence). CDR3: CASSSLPTGGYGYTF. The CDR3 DNA reads TGTGCCAGCAGTTCACTCCCGACAGGGGGATATGGCTACACCTTC.

J is TRBJ2-5 and V is TRBV10-3, with D possibly matching TRBD2 (6 bases). The CDR3 contains 15 residues. From germline, CDR1 is ENHRY and CDR2 SYGVKD. The V end was cut by 6 bases, the J end by 5 bases, with 19 bases between. The CDR3 spells CAISAREEAWETQYF. CDR3 DNA: TGTGCCATCAGCGCTAGGGAGGAGGCGTGGGAGACCCAGTACTTC.

J is TRBJ2-1 and V is TRBV6-5, with 9 bases aligning to TRBD2. V shed 7 bases, J shed 4 bases, and the junction held 8 bases outside the gene matches. The CDR3 is 15 residues long. Looked up from germline, CDR1 is MNHEY and CDR2 is SVGAGI. CDR3 bases: TGTGCCAGCACCCCGCCTCTAGCGGGATACAATGAGCAGTTCTTC. Translation gives CASTPPLAGYNEQFF.

The CDR3 bases are TGTGCCAGCAGCGCCGGGCCGATCTACGAGCAGTACTTC. Residues: CASSAGPIYEQYF. The V gene is TRBV11-2, the J gene TRBJ2-7, with D unresolved. This CDR3 spans 13 amino acids. Germline V gives CDR1 SGHAT, CDR2 FQNNGV. The V end was cut by 5 bases, the J end by 3 bases, with 11 bases between.

The CDR3 sequence is CASSRTLANSYNEQFF. The CDR3 coding sequence is TGCGCCAGCAGCCGCACACTAGCGAACTCCTACAATGAGCAGTTCTTC. The chain employs TRBV5-1 and TRBJ2-1; the match to TRBD2 covers 7 bases. This CDR3 spans 16 amino acids. After removal of 4 bases from V and 0 bases from J, the junction contained 7 bases not matched to a gene. The germline V gene encodes CDR1 SGHRS and CDR2 YFSETQ.

The chain links TRBV4-3 to TRBJ2-3; D not certain. This CDR3 region has 16 residues. V dropped 1 base and J dropped 0 bases, with 11 bases sitting between them. CDR1 and CDR2 (germline): LGHNA, YSLEER. CDR3 in DNA: TGCGCCAGCAGCCAAGGTCTGTCAGGTAGCACAGATACGCAGTATTTT. Protein: CASSQGLSGSTDTQYF.

The chain uses TRBV18 and TRBJ2-1; no firm D call. The CDR3 sequence is 12 residues long. The germline V gene encodes CDR1 KGHSH and CDR2 LQKENI. Trimming cost V 2 bases and J 7 bases, with 6 bases left between them. DNA for the CDR3: TGTGCCAGCTCACCAGAGAGGAATGAGCAGTTCTTC. The encoded protein is CASSPERNEQFF.

In regard to this clone: Distinct nucleotide sequences in the sample also encode this CDR3. The chain combines TRBV2 with TRBJ2-7; D call uncertain. The CDR3 contains 12 residues. V gave up 3 bases and J gave up 2 bases, with 5 bases separating them. Germline V lookup: CDR1 SNHLY, CDR2 FYNNEI. The CDR3, as DNA: TGTGCCAGCAGTGACAGGACCTACGAGCAGTACTTC. Amino acid sequence: CASSDRTYEQYF.

The gene calls are TRBV9 and TRBJ1-2; tentative D call: TRBD1 (5 bases). The CDR3 loop spans 16 amino acids. V was pared by 1 base and J by 4 bases, with 17 bases between. Germline V gene lookup returns CDR1 SGDLS and CDR2 YYNGEE. The DNA for the CDR3 is TGTGCCAGCAGCGTAAGTGGCAGGGATATTTCCTATGGCTACACCTTC. Its protein is CASSVSGRDISYGYTF.

The chain links TRBV7-8 to TRBJ2-5; D is ambiguous. The V gene lost 2 bases and the J gene lost 2 bases, with 12 bases spanning the gap. The V gene's germline CDR1 is SGHVS and CDR2 FQNEAQ. This CDR3 region has 15 residues. The CDR3 here is CASSLRPTEQETQYF. CDR3 nucleotide sequence: TGTGCCAGCAGCTTACGTCCTACAGAGCAAGAGACCCAGTACTTC.

This clone is a singleton in its sample. This rearrangement joins TRBV27 to TRBJ2-2; D tentatively reads TRBD1 or TRBD2 (5 bases each). From germline, CDR1 is MNHEY and CDR2 SMNVEV (reference sequence). CDR3 size: 16 residues. Trimming took off 3 bases at V and 6 bases at J, with 17 bases between the two ends. The CDR3 DNA follows: TGTGCCAGCAGTTTTTTGGGACCACCTACTTCCGGGGAGCTGTTTTTT. Translated, it gives CASSFLGPPTSGELFF.